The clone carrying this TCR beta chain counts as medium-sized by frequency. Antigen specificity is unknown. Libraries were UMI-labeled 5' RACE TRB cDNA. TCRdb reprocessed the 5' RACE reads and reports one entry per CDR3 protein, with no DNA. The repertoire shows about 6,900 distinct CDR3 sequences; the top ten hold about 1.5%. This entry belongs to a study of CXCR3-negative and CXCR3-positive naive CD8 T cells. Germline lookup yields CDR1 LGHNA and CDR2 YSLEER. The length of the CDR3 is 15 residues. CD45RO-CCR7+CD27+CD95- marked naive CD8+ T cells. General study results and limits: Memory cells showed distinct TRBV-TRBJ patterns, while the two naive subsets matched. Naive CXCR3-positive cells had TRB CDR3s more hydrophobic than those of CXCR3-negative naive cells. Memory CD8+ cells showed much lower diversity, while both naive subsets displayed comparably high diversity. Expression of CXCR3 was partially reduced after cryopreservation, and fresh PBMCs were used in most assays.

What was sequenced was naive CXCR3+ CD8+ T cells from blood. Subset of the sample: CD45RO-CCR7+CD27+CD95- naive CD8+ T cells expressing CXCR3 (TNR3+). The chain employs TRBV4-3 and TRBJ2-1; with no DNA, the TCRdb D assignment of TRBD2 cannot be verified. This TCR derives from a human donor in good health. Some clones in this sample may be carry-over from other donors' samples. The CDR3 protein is CASSRRLAGDGEQFF.